The 21 T cell receptor beta chains below were found in one sample sequenced in a study of blood T cell repertoires in COVID-19. Produced via immunoSEQ multiplex PCR; TCRdb's table is partial and in-frame only. The sample yields fewer than 200,000 clones, 70% to 90% seen once. The sample comprised PBMCs or T cells enriched from blood (not recorded which). The receptors were sampled from a woman between 35 and 50 years old in a cohort exposed to, infected with or recovered from COVID-19 (not recorded which).

The chain links TRBV4-1 to TRBJ2-7; 13 nucleotides align to TRBD2. This CDR3 has 17 amino acids. Germline loops: CDR1 MGHRA, CDR2 YSYEKL. V shed 5 bases, J shed 4 bases, and the junction held 11 bases outside the gene matches. The CDR3 sequence: CASSSRTSGSSGYEQYF. The CDR3 DNA follows: TGCGCCAGCAGCTCCCGGACTAGCGGGAGTTCAGGGTACGAGCAGTACTTC.

The chain has TRBV6-1 and TRBJ1-2; TRBD1 matches at 8 bases. This CDR3 is 14 amino acids long. Unmatched junction bases numbered 4, after V lost 3 bases and J lost 4 bases. Germline V gene lookup returns CDR1 MNHNS and CDR2 SASEGT. The CDR3 DNA is TGTGCCAGCAGTGAGGTGGGACAGGCCTATGGCTACACCTTC. It specifies CASSEVGQAYGYTF.

The CDR3 DNA reads TGTGCCAGCAGTCTAGCGGGAGATATGGATGAGCAGTACTTC. Its translation: CASSLAGDMDEQYF. J is TRBJ2-7 and V is TRBV2; 10 nucleotides match TRBD2. The CDR3 is 14 residues long. V gave up 5 bases and J gave up 7 bases; unmatched junction bases: 8. Germline CDR1 reads SNHLY; CDR2 reads FYNNEI.

The chain is built from TRBV7-2 and TRBJ2-7; the match to TRBD2 covers 11 bases. V trimming: 4 bases; J trimming: 4 bases; junction bases outside the gene matches: 3. Germline CDR1 is SGHTA and CDR2 is FQGNSA. This CDR3 has 14 residues. The CDR3 reads CASSSGLAVYEQYF. CDR3 coding DNA: TGTGCCAGCAGCTCGGGACTAGCGGTTTACGAGCAGTACTTC.

The chain employs TRBV30 and TRBJ1-5; D possibly corresponds to TRBD1 (6 bases). CDR1 and CDR2 from the germline V gene are GTSNPN and SVGIG (reference sequence). V gave up 5 bases and J gave up 7 bases, with 18 bases separating them. There are 14 residues in the CDR3. In DNA form, the CDR3 reads TGTGCCTGGGGTAGGATACAGGGTTCACAGCCCCAGCATTTT. Protein: CAWGRIQGSQPQHF.

This clone was detected a few times. The chain combines TRBV29-1 with TRBJ2-7; 10 positions agree with TRBD2. CDR1 and CDR2 from the germline V gene are SQVTM and ANQGSEA. The CDR3 is made up of 17 amino acids. J lost 3 bases, V lost 6 bases, and 17 bases had no gene match. CDR3 region: CSVLLLPGLAGDYEQYF. CDR3 bases: TGCAGCGTGCTGTTGCTCCCTGGCCTAGCGGGAGACTACGAGCAGTACTTC.

The rearrangement uses TRBV10-1 and TRBJ2-1, with a possible D match to TRBD2 (5 bases). Germline V CDR1 and CDR2: WNHNN, SYGVQD (reference sequence). V was clipped by 3 bases and J by 6 bases, with 6 bases between them. This CDR3 is built from 12 residues. The CDR3 loop is CASSELVNEQFF. In nucleotides, the CDR3 is TGCGCCAGCAGTGAACTAGTCAATGAGCAGTTCTTC.

V gene TRBV7-9 combines with J gene TRBJ2-2; D might be TRBD1 (6 bases). Germline CDR1 is SEHNR and CDR2 is FQNEAQ (reference sequence). The CDR3 contains 15 residues. Trimming took off 3 bases at V and 0 bases at J, with 8 bases between the two ends. The CDR3 spells CASSFDRPNTGELFF. The CDR3 coding sequence is TGTGCCAGCAGCTTTGACAGGCCGAACACCGGGGAGCTGTTTTTT.

The J gene is TRBJ2-5, the V gene TRBV3-1 (or the pseudogene TRBV3-2); TRBD2 matches at 7 bases. The CDR3 covers 15 residues. V lost 1 base, J lost 13 bases, and 15 bases stayed unmatched. Germline-derived CDR1 and CDR2 are LGHDT and YNNKEL (reference sequence). In DNA, the CDR3 is TGTGCCAGCAGCCAAGTGAATCTTGGGAGGGACTCCGGGTACTTC. Translating gives CASSQVNLGRDSGYF.

The table lists this clone with a few counts. This chain joins TRBV7-9 and TRBJ2-7, with TRBD2 identical over 9 bases. The germline V gene encodes CDR1 SEHNR and CDR2 FQNEAQ (reference sequence). The V segment lost 7 bases and the J segment 5 bases; nucleotides outside the gene matches: 12. The CDR3 has 15 amino acids. CDR3 DNA sequence: TGTGCCAGCACGGAGCGGGGGGCCAACGGCGACGAGCAGTACTTC. It codes for CASTERGANGDEQYF.

The gene calls are TRBV4-3 and TRBJ1-6; TRBD1 matches 11 bases. Germline V gene data show CDR1 as LGHNA and CDR2 as YSLEER. V trimming: 0 bases; J trimming: 9 bases; junction bases outside the gene matches: 4. The CDR3 loop spans 16 amino acids. As DNA, the CDR3 is TGCGCCAGCAGCCAAGAAACCGGGACAGGGGGTTCACCCCTCCACTTT. Its translation is CASSQETGTGGSPLHF.

This sequence joins TRBV18 and TRBJ2-7, with D perhaps TRBD1 (6 bases). V was pared by 3 bases and J by 0 bases, with 9 bases between. The CDR3 is 14 residues long. Per germline, CDR1 KGHSH and CDR2 LQKENI. The CDR3 DNA is TGTGCCAGCTCACCCTGGGACACCTCCTACGAGCAGTACTTC. Translation: CASSPWDTSYEQYF.

This clone was seen just once. The V and J genes are TRBV7-9 and TRBJ2-7, with D maybe TRBD2 (6 bases). Trimming took off 5 bases at V and 0 bases at J, with 20 bases between the two ends. The length of the CDR3 is 17 residues. Germline V CDR1 and CDR2: SEHNR, FQNEAQ (reference sequence). The CDR3 coding sequence is TGTGCCAGCAGCGTCTGGGACTCGGGACCTAGCTCCTACGAGCAGTACTTC. Translating it yields CASSVWDSGPSSYEQYF.

V usage is TRBV7-9 and J usage is TRBJ2-1; TRBD1 is a possible D gene (6 bases). V lost 3 bases and J 0 bases, leaving 18 bases between the germline ends. Per germline, CDR1 SEHNR and CDR2 FQNEAQ (reference sequence). This CDR3 has 18 residues. In nucleotides, the CDR3 is TGTGCCAGCAGCTTGGTCGCATTTGGACAGATCTCCTACAATGAGCAGTTCTTC. It specifies CASSLVAFGQISYNEQFF.

The rearrangement uses TRBV11-2 and TRBJ1-5; D is possibly TRBD1 (6 bases). This CDR3 is built from 15 residues. V gave up 4 bases and J gave up 4 bases, with 14 bases separating them. The germline V gene has CDR1 SGHAT and CDR2 FQNNGV. Written as DNA, the CDR3 is TGTGCCAGCAGCTGGGGGCGGACGGCGAATCAGCCCCAGCATTTT. This sequence encodes CASSWGRTANQPQHF.

The J gene is TRBJ2-2, the V gene TRBV14; 10 nucleotides agree with TRBD2. CDR3 length equals 15 residues. After removal of 4 bases from V and 6 bases from J, the junction contained 5 bases not matched to a gene. Per the germline V gene, CDR1 is SGHDN and CDR2 is FVKESK. This CDR3 reads CASSLAGGVAGELFF. CDR3 sequence (DNA): TGTGCCAGCAGCCTAGCGGGAGGCGTCGCCGGGGAGCTGTTTTTT.

The chain links TRBV10-1 to TRBJ2-7; 9 positions agree with TRBD2. CDR1 is WNHNN, CDR2 SYGVQD, per germline (reference sequence). The J segment lost 5 bases and the V segment lost 3 bases, leaving 8 bases of the junction unmatched. The CDR3 is 15 residues long. In nucleotides, the CDR3 is TGCGCCAGCAGTGACGGCGCGGGGGGGGCTCACGAGCAGTACTTC. Protein: CASSDGAGGAHEQYF.

CDR3 amino acids: CASSLASGQPQHF. Written as DNA, the CDR3 is TGTGCCAGCAGCTTAGCCTCCGGGCAGCCCCAGCATTTT. The rearrangement links TRBV11-2 to TRBJ1-5; D is undetermined. The V end was cut by 1 base, the J end by 7 bases, with 8 bases between. Germline assignment: CDR1 SGHAT and CDR2 FQNNGV. The CDR3 length is 13 residues.

The V call is TRBV24-1, the J call TRBJ1-1, with 7 bases that match TRBD1. Germline V gene sequence: CDR1 KGHDR, CDR2 SFDVKD. The CDR3 totals 13 residues. With V trimmed by 1 base and J by 8 bases, 3 bases remained unmatched. CDR3 DNA sequence: TGTGCCACCAGTGATTTAGGGGGCGCCGAAGCTTTCTTT. Its translation: CATSDLGGAEAFF.

This clone came up once. This sequence joins TRBV4-1 and TRBJ1-2; 10 bases line up with TRBD1. This CDR3 spans 14 amino acids. With 0 bases clipped from V and 7 bases from J, the junction kept 2 bases outside the gene matches. Germline loops: CDR1 MGHRA, CDR2 YSYEKL. The CDR3 region is CASSQDRTGGGYTF. Written as DNA, the CDR3 is TGCGCCAGCAGCCAAGATAGGACAGGGGGTGGCTACACCTTC.

The J gene is TRBJ2-6, the V gene TRBV7-9; 7 bases align to TRBD1. Germline CDR1 and CDR2: SEHNR and FQNEAQ (reference sequence). The CDR3 runs 15 residues. The ends lost 5 bases at V and 2 bases at J; junction bases unmatched: 3. Here the CDR3 DNA reads TGTGCCAGCAGCCACCAGGGGGCTGGGGCCAACGTCCTGACTTTC. Translated, it gives CASSHQGAGANVLTF.